This T cell receptor (beta chain) was sequenced during a study of cytomegalovirus exposure and HLA in healthy donors. From the 120-subject validation cohort, which was separate from the approximately 670-subject first cohort, the donors were drawn. Measured with immunoSEQ multiplex PCR; TCRdb has only the in-frame clones, and not every one. The profile shows roughly 140,000 clones, 90% to 95% of them singletons. CDR3 length: 14 amino acids. The ends were cut back, 3 bases at V and 6 bases at J, with 12 bases in the middle. CDR1 and CDR2 (germline): MNHEY, SMNVEV (reference sequence). This receptor was taken from a young man in good health and CMV-seronegative. Source material: PBMCs. This chain uses TRBV27 with TRBJ2-1; D perhaps matches TRBD1 (6 bases). CDR3 sequence: CASSFAQGLNEQFF. CDR3 coding DNA: TGTGCCAGCAGTTTTGCCCAGGGGCTCAATGAGCAGTTCTTC.